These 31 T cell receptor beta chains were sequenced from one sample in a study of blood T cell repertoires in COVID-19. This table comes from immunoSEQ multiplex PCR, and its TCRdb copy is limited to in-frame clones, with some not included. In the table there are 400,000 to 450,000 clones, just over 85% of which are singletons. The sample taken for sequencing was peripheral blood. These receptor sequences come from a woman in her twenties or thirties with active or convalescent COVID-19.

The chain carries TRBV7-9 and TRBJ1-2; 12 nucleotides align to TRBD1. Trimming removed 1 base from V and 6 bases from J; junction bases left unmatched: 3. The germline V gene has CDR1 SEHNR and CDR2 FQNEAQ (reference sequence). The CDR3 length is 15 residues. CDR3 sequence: CASSLEGTGGDGYTF. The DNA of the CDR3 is TGTGCCAGCAGCTTAGAAGGGACAGGGGGCGATGGCTACACCTTC.

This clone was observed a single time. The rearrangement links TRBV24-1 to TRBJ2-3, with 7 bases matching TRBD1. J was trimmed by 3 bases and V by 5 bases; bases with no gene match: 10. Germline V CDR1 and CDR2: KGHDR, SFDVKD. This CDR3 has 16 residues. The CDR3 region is CATSASTGFGTDTQYF. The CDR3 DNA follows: TGTGCCACCAGTGCCTCGACAGGGTTTGGGACAGATACGCAGTATTTT.

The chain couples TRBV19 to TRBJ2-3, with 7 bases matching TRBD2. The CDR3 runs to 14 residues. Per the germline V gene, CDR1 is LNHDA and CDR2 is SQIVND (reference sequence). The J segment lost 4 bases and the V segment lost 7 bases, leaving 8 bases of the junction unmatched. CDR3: CASTPGGPPDTQYF. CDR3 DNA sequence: TGTGCCAGTACCCCGGGAGGCCCCCCAGATACGCAGTATTTT.

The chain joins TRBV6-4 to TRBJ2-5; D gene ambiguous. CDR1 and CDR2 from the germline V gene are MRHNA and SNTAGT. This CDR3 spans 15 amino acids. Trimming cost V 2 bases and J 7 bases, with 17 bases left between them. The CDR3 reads CASSDQQAEPGTQYF. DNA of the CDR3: TGTGCCAGCAGTGACCAGCAGGCAGAGCCAGGGACCCAGTACTTC.

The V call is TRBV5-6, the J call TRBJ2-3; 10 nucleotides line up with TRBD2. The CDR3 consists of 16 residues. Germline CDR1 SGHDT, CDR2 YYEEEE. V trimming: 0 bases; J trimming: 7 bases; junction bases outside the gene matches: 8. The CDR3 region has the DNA TGTGCCAGCAGCTTGGGGGTAGCGGGAGGCATTAATACGCAGTATTTT. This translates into CASSLGVAGGINTQYF.

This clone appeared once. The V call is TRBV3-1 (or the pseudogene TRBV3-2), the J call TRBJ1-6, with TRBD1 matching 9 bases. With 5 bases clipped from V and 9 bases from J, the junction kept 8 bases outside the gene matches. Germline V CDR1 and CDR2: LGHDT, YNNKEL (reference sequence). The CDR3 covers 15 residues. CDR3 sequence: CASSLSGTGSSPLHF. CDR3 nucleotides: TGTGCCAGCAGCTTATCCGGGACAGGGAGTTCACCCCTCCACTTT.

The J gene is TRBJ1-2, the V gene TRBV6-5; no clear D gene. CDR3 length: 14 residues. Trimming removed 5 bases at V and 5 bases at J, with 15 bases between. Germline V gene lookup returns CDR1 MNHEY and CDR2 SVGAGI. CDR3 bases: TGTGCCAGCAGTAATTGGGCCGCCCTTTATGGCTACACCTTC. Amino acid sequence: CASSNWAALYGYTF.

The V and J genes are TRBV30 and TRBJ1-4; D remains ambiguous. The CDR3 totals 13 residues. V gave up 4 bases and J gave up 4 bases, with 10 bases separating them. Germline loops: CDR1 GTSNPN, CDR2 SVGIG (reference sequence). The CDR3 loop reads CAWTRLINEKLFF. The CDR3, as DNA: TGTGCCTGGACCCGACTGATTAATGAAAAACTGTTTTTT.

The DNA for the CDR3 is TGTGCCAGCAGCTCACCCGGGACAGAAGAGACCCAGTACTTC. Protein sequence: CASSSPGTEETQYF. The chain links TRBV7-9 to TRBJ2-5; 7 bases agree with TRBD1. The CDR3 consists of 14 residues. The junction had 5 bases not matched to a gene; V was cut back by 4 bases and J by 3 bases. CDR1 is SEHNR and CDR2 is FQNEAQ in the germline V gene (reference sequence).

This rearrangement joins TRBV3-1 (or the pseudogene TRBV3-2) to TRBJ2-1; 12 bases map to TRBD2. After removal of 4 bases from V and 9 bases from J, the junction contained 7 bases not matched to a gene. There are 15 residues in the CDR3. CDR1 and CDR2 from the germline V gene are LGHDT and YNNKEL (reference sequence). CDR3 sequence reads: CASSPLAGGLVEQFF. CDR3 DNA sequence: TGTGCCAGCAGCCCGCTAGCGGGAGGGCTTGTTGAGCAGTTCTTC.

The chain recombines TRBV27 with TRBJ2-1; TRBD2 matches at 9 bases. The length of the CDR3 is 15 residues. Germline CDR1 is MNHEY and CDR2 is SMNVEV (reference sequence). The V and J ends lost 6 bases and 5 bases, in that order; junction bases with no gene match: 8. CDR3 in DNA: TGTGCCAGCAGCCGACCGGGACTAGCAGACAATGAGCAGTTCTTC. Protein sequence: CASSRPGLADNEQFF.

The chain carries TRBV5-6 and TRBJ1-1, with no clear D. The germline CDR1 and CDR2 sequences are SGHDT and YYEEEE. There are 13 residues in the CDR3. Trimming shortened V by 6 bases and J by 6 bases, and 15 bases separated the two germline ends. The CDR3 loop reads CASTKENSPEAFF. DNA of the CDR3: TGTGCCAGCACCAAAGAGAACTCCCCTGAAGCTTTCTTT.

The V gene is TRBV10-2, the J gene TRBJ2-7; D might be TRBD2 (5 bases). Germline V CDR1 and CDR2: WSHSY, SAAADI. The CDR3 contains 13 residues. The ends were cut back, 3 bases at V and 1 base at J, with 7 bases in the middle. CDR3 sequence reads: CASSEWTSYEQYF. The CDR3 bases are TGCGCCAGCAGTGAATGGACTTCCTACGAGCAGTACTTC.

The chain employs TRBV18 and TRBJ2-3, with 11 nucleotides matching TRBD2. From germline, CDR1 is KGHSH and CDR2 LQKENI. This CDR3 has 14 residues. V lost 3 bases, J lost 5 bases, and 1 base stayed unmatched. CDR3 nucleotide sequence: TGTGCCAGCTCACCTGGACTAGCGGGAGATACGCAGTATTTT. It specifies CASSPGLAGDTQYF.

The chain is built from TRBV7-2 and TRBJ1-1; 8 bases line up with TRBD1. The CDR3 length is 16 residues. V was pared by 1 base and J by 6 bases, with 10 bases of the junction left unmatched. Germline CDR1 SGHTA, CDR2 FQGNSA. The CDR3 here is CASSLGQGKRSAEAFF. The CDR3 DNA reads TGTGCCAGCAGCTTAGGACAGGGGAAAAGGAGCGCTGAAGCTTTCTTT.

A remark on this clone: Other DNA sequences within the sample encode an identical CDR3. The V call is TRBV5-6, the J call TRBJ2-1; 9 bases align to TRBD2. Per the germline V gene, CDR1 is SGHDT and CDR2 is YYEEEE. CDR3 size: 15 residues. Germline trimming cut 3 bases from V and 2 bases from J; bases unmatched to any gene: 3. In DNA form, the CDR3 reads TGTGCCAGCAGCTCGCTAGCGGGAACCTACAATGAGCAGTTCTTC. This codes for CASSSLAGTYNEQFF. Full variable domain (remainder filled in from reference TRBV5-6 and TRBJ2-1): DAGVTQSPTHLIKTRGQQVTLRCSPKSGHDTVSWYQQALGQGPQFIFQYYEEEERQRGNFPDRFSGHQFPNYSSELNVNALLLGDSALYLCASSSLAGTYNEQFFGPGTRLTVL.

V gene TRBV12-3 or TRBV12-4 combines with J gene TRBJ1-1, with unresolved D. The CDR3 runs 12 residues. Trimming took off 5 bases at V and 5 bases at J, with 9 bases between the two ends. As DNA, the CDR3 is TGTGCCAGCAGTGTCGGGGATACTGAAGCTTTCTTT. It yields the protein CASSVGDTEAFF.

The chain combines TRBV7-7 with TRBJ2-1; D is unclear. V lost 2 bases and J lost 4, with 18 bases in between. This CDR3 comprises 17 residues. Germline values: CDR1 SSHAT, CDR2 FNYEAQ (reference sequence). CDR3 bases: TGTGCCAGCAGCTTAAAGCGATCGGCAGTAGGTTACAATGAGCAGTTCTTC. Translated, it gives CASSLKRSAVGYNEQFF.

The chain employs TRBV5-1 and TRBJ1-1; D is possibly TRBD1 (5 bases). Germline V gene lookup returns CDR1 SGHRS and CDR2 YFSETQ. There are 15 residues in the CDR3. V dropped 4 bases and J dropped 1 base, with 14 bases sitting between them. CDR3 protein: CASSLGPGSNTEAFF. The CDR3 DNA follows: TGCGCCAGCAGCCTGGGGCCCGGGTCGAACACTGAAGCTTTCTTT.

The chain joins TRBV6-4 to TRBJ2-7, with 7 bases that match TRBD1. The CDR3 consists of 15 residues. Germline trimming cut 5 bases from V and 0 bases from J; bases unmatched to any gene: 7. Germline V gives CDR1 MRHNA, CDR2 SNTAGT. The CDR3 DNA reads TGTGCCAGCAGTCCTGACAGGGCGAGCTCCTACGAGCAGTACTTC. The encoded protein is CASSPDRASSYEQYF.

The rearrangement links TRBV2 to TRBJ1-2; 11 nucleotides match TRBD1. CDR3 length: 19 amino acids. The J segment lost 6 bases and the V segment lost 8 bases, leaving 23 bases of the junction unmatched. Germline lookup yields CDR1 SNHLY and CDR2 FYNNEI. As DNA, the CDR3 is TGTGCCAGCTCTGGATCGCCGGACAGGGGGCGATGGGGTGATGATGGCTACACCTTC. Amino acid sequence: CASSGSPDRGRWGDDGYTF.

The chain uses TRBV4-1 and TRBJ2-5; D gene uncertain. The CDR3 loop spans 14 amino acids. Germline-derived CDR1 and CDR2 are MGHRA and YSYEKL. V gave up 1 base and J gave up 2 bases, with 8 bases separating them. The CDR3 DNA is TGCGCCAGCAGCCAAGTGGCCGGGCAAGAGACCCAGTACTTC. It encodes CASSQVAGQETQYF.

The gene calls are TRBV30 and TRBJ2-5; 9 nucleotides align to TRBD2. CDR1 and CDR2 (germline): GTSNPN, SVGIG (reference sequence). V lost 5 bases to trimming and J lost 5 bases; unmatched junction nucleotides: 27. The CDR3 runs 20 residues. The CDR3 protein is CAWQTTHPQGVAGVLETQYF. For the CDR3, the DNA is TGTGCCTGGCAGACAACTCACCCCCAGGGAGTAGCGGGAGTTTTGGAGACCCAGTACTTC.

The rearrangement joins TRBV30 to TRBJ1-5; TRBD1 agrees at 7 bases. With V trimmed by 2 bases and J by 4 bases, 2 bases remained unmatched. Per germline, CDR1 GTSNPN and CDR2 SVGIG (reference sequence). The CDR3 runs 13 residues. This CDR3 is CAWSQGGNQPQHF. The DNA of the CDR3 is TGTGCCTGGAGTCAGGGGGGTAATCAGCCCCAGCATTTT.

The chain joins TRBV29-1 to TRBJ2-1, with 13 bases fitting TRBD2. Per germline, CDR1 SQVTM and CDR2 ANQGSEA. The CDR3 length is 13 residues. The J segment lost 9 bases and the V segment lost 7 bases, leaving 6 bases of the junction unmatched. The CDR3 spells CSATGTSGTEQFF. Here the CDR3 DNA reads TGCAGCGCAACCGGGACTAGCGGGACTGAGCAGTTCTTC.

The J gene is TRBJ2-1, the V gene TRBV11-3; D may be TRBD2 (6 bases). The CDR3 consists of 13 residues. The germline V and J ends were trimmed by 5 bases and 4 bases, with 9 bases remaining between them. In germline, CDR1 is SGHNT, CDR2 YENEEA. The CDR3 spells CASSPGLYNEQFF. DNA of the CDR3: TGTGCCAGCAGCCCCGGACTATACAATGAGCAGTTCTTC.

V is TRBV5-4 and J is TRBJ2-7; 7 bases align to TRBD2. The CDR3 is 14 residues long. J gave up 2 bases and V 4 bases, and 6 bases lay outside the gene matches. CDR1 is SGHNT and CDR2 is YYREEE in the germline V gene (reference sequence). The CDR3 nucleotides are TGTGCCAGCAGCCCGGGGACTAAAACCTACGAGCAGTACTTC. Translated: CASSPGTKTYEQYF.

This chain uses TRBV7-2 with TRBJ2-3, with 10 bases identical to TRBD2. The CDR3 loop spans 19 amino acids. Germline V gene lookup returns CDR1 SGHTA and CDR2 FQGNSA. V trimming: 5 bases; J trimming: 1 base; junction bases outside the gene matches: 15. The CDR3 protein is CASSPPAAGGMEGTDTQYF. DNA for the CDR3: TGTGCCAGCAGCCCTCCCGCAGCGGGGGGGATGGAAGGCACAGATACGCAGTATTTT.

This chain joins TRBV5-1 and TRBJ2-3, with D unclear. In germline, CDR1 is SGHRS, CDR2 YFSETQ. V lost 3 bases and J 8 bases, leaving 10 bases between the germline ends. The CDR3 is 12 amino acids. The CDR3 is CASSSSSGTQYF. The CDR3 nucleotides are TGCGCCAGCAGCTCTAGTTCCGGTACGCAGTATTTT.

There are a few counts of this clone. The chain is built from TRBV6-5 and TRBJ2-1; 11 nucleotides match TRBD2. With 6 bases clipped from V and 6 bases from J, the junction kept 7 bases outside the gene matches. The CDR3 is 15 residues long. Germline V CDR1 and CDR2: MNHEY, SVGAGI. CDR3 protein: CASSRPSGGFNEQFF. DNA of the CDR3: TGTGCCAGCAGCCGGCCTAGCGGGGGGTTCAATGAGCAGTTCTTC.

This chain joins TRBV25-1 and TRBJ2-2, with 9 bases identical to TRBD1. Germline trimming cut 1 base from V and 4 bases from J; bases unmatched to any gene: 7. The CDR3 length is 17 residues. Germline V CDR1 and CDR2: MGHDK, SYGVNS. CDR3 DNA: TGTGCCAGCAGTGAATTAGGGGGACAGGGTATCACCGGGGAGCTGTTTTTT. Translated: CASSELGGQGITGELFF.